The source of this T cell receptor (beta chain) is a study of Ad26.COV2.S vaccination and SARS-CoV-2 variants. Study as a whole: Doses of Ad26.COV2.S were injected into muscle once or twice, 56 days apart.

The method was immunoSEQ multiplex PCR; TCRdb's version includes in-frame clones alone and lacks a portion of them. The data hold around 420,000 clones, with approximately 87% observed a single time. This CDR3 contains 15 residues. CDR1 SGHRS and CDR2 YFSETQ come from the germline V gene. Trimming left V 0 bases short and J 5 bases short, with 14 bases between. The treatment denotes: about 20 received Ad26.COV2.S at low or high dose, single or two shots; 5 received placebo; per-sample allocation not given. Sampling was done on day 63 after the first vaccine or placebo injection. An adult of 18-55 years in Boston served as donor.

The TCR sequence derives from a person between 18 and 60 years old who received the Ad26.COV2.S COVID-19 vaccine or a placebo. The input for sequencing was peripheral blood, taken in a trial of Ad26.COV2.S vaccine versus placebo. The chain carries TRBV5-1 and TRBJ2-5; either TRBD1 or TRBD2 may fit D (5 bases each). The CDR3 region is CASSLGREGSETQYF. The CDR3 nucleotides read TGCGCCAGCAGCTTGGGTAGAGAGGGGTCGGAGACCCAGTACTTC.